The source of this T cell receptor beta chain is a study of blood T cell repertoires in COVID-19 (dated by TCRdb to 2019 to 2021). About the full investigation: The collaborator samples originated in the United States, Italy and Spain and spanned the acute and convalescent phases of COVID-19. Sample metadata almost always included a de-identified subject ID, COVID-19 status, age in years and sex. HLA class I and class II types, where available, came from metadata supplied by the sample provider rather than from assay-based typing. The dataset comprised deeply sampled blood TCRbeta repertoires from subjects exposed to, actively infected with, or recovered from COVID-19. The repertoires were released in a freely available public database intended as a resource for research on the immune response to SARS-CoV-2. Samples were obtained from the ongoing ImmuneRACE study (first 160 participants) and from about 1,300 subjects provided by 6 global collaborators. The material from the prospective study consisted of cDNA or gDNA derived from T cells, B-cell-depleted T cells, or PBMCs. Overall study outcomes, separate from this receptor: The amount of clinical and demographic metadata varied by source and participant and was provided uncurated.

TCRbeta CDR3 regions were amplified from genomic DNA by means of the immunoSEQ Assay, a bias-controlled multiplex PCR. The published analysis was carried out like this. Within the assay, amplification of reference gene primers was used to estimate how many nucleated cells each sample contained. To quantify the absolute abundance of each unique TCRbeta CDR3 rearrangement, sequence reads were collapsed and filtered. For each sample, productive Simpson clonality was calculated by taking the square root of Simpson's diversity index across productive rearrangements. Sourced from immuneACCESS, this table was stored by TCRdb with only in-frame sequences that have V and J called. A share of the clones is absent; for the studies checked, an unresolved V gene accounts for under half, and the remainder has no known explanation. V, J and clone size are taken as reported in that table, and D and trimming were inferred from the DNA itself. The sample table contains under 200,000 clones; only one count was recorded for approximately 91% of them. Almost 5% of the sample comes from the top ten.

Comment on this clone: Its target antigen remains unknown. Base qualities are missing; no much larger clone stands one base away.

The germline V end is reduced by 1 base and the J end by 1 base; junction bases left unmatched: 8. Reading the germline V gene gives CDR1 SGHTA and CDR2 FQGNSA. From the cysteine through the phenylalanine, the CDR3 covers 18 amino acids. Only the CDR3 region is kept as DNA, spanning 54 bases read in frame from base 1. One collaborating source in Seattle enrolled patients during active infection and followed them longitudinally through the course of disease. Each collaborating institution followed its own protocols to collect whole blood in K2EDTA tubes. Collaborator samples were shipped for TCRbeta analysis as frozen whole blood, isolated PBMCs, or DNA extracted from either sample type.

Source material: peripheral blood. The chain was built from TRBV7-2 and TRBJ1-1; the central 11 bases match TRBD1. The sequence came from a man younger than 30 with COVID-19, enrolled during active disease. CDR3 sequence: CASSLVVGQGVTNTEAFF. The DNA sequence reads TGTGCCAGCAGCTTAGTTGTGGGACAGGGGGTGACGAACACTGAAGCTTTCTTT.